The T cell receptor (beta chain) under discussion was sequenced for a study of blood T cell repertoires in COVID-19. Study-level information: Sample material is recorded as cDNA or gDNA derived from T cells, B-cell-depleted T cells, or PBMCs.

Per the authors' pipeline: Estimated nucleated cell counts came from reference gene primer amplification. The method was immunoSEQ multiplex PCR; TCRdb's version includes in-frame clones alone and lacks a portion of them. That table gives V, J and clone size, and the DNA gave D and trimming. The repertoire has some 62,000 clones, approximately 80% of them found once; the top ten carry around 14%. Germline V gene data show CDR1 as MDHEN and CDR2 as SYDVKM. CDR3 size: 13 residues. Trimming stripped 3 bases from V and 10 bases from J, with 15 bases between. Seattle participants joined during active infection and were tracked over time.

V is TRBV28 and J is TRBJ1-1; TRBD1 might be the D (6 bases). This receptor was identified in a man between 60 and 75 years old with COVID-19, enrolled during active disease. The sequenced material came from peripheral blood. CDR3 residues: CASSFVSGVGAFF. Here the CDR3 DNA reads TGTGCCAGCAGTTTCGTCTCAGGGGTAGGAGCTTTCTTT.